This record looks at one T cell receptor (beta chain) sequence and its context. Antigen specificity is unknown. Trimming stripped 3 bases from V and 0 bases from J, with 4 bases between. The CDR3 consists of 13 residues. Clones were read by immunoSEQ multiplex PCR, and TCRdb kept only the in-frame ones, dropping some. The table records 130,000 or so clones, 75% to 95% of them present only once. This record comes from a study of T cell responses to AZD1222 COVID-19 vaccine. Study-wide results and limits: Among the donors, most were white British and more were female, and clonal diversity was possibly underestimated. Regions 160-218 and 743-854 dominated among vaccine-associated CD4 TCRs spanning spike. Unmutated variant regions are reportedly the target of nearly half of TCRs that are spike-specific. At baseline, just five to seven AZD1222 recipients tested seropositive.

The material was peripheral blood, obtained 28 days after the second AZD1222 dose. The chain employs TRBV12-3 or TRBV12-4 and TRBJ2-3, with unresolved D. The source of this sequence is an adult who received the AZD1222 COVID-19 vaccine. CDR3 nucleotide sequence: TGTGCCAGCAGTTTGGTCAGCACAGATACGCAGTATTTT. This gives the protein CASSLVSTDTQYF.